The T cell receptor (beta chain) under discussion was sequenced for a study of cytomegalovirus exposure and HLA in healthy donors. Study observations and caveats: There were 150 to 200 TCR beta chains listed as cytomegalovirus-associated. The dataset shows that most TCR sequences were rare, while some public TCRs occurred in many donors.

Sequenced by immunoSEQ multiplex PCR; TCRdb stores in-frame clones only, minus some. The repertoire consists of under 250,000 clones, with less than 90% occurring once and the leading ten covering roughly 5.5%. On this clone: What it binds is not known.

The CDR3 extends over 15 amino acids. Trimming cost V 3 bases and J 0 bases; bases outside gene matches: 5. Germline V gene lookup returns CDR1 KGHSH and CDR2 LQKENI. Sequences were obtained from PBMCs. This TCR was sampled from a woman between 18 and 30 years old in good health and CMV-seronegative. The chain employs TRBV18 and TRBJ2-7, with 7 bases fitting TRBD1. CDR3 loop: CASSPNRDSSYEQYF. The CDR3 nucleotides read TGTGCCAGCTCACCTAACCGGGACAGCTCCTACGAGCAGTACTTC. Combining the CDR3 with reference TRBV18 and TRBJ2-7 gives the whole variable domain NAGVMQNPRHLVRRRGQEARLRCSPMKGHSHVYWYRQLPEEGLKFMVYLQKENIIDESGMPKERFSAEFPKEGPSILRIQQVVRGDSAAYFCASSPNRDSSYEQYFGPGTRLTVT.